Following are 26 T cell receptor beta chains from one sample sequenced in a study of blood T cell repertoires in COVID-19. The data were produced by immunoSEQ multiplex PCR, yet TCRdb's version contains in-frame clones alone and is incomplete. Of hundreds of thousands of clones listed, roughly 87% are singletons. Sample: PBMCs or T cells enriched from blood (not recorded which). These receptors all come from a woman aged 18 to 35 who had recovered from COVID-19.

The chain links TRBV7-9 to TRBJ1-5; 8 bases agree with TRBD1. After removal of 5 bases from V and 2 bases from J, the junction contained 5 bases not matched to a gene. CDR1 and CDR2 from the germline V gene are SEHNR and FQNEAQ (reference sequence). CDR3 length equals 15 residues. The CDR3 nucleotides are TGTGCCAGCAGCAGGGGACAGGTCGGCAATCAGCCCCAGCATTTT. Translation: CASSRGQVGNQPQHF.

The chain joins TRBV11-2 to TRBJ2-3, with a weak D call TRBD1 (5 bases). Germline V CDR1 and CDR2: SGHAT, FQNNGV. This CDR3 spans 12 amino acids. V was pared by 5 bases and J by 4 bases, with 7 bases between. The DNA for the CDR3 is TGTGCCAGCAGCCAAGGGGCAGATACGCAGTATTTT. Its protein is CASSQGADTQYF.

J is TRBJ2-2 and V is TRBV7-7, with 9 nucleotides matching TRBD1. CDR3 size: 16 residues. V gave up 5 bases and J gave up 4 bases; unmatched junction bases: 8. CDR1 is SSHAT and CDR2 is FNYEAQ in the germline V gene (reference sequence). The CDR3 coding sequence is TGTGCCAGCAGCCCAGAGGGACAGGGTGTCACCGGGGAGCTGTTTTTT. Its translation: CASSPEGQGVTGELFF.

The chain links TRBV19 to TRBJ1-2, with 7 bases aligning to TRBD1. This CDR3 comprises 15 residues. V trimming: 4 bases; J trimming: 2 bases; junction bases outside the gene matches: 7. CDR1 and CDR2 from the germline V gene are LNHDA and SQIVND (reference sequence). CDR3: CASSKPGGRNYGYTF. For the CDR3, the DNA is TGTGCCAGTAGTAAGCCAGGGGGGAGGAACTATGGCTACACCTTC.

The chain combines TRBV7-9 with TRBJ1-2, with 8 bases fitting TRBD1. Germline V gene data show CDR1 as SEHNR and CDR2 as FQNEAQ (reference sequence). This CDR3 has 15 amino acids. V trimming: 5 bases; J trimming: 7 bases; junction bases outside the gene matches: 12. In DNA, the CDR3 is TGTGCCAGCAGCACAGAGGGGACAGGTTTTAGTGGCTACACCTTC. Amino acids: CASSTEGTGFSGYTF. Together with reference TRBV7-9 and TRBJ1-2, the CDR3 gives the full variable domain: DTGVSQNPRHKITKRGQNVTFRCDPISEHNRLYWYRQTLGQGPEFLTYFQNEAQLEKSRLLSDRFSAERPKGSFSTLEIQRTEQGDSAMYLCASSTEGTGFSGYTFGSGTRLTVV.

This chain uses TRBV28 with TRBJ2-5, with 8 positions matching TRBD2. The CDR3 length is 15 residues. With 5 bases clipped from V and 1 base from J, the junction kept 6 bases outside the gene matches. In germline, CDR1 is MDHEN, CDR2 SYDVKM. CDR3 DNA sequence: TGTGCCAGCAGTCGTCCACGGGGGGGCCAAGAGACCCAGTACTTC. Residues: CASSRPRGGQETQYF.

J is TRBJ1-6 and V is TRBV6-5, with TRBD1 identical over 11 bases. The CDR3 consists of 13 residues. Germline trimming cut 6 bases from V and 10 bases from J; bases unmatched to any gene: 2. CDR1 and CDR2 from the germline V gene are MNHEY and SVGAGI. The CDR3 loop reads CASSRDRGSPLHF. The CDR3 bases are TGTGCCAGCAGCCGGGACAGGGGGTCACCCCTCCACTTT.

This clone was picked up a small number of times. The CDR3 DNA reads TGTGCCAGCGGGGGCTACAACAACGAGCAGTACTTC. This sequence encodes CASGGYNNEQYF. The rearrangement links TRBV7-9 to TRBJ2-7; D is possibly TRBD1 (6 bases). The CDR3 has 12 amino acids. V lost 8 bases to trimming and J lost 5 bases, with 13 bases between them. Germline CDR1 SEHNR, CDR2 FQNEAQ (reference sequence).

The V gene is TRBV15, the J gene TRBJ2-1; 7 nucleotides match TRBD1. The CDR3 runs 16 residues. V trimming: 0 bases; J trimming: 9 bases; junction bases outside the gene matches: 11. Germline CDR1 is LNHNV and CDR2 is YYDKDF (reference sequence). CDR3 protein: CATSRDPAVSGGEQFF. DNA for the CDR3: TGTGCCACCAGCAGAGATCCGGCGGTCTCAGGGGGTGAGCAGTTCTTC.

The chain carries TRBV6-6 and TRBJ1-4; D is ambiguous. Germline CDR1 and CDR2: MNHNY and SVGAGI (reference sequence). The CDR3 is made up of 13 amino acids. Deletions cut 0 bases from V and 8 bases from J, with 7 bases between. DNA for the CDR3: TGTGCCAGCAGTTACTCTCCGGTGGAAAAACTGTTTTTT. It codes for CASSYSPVEKLFF.

The V gene is TRBV7-6, the J gene TRBJ2-2; 14 bases are shared with TRBD2. The junction had 11 bases not matched to a gene; V was cut back by 3 bases and J by 5 bases. The germline CDR1 and CDR2 sequences are SGHVS and FNYEAQ. The CDR3 is made up of 19 amino acids. The CDR3 spells CASSFPGTSGRYRTGELFF. In DNA form, the CDR3 reads TGTGCCAGCAGCTTCCCCGGGACTAGCGGGAGATATAGGACCGGGGAGCTGTTTTTT.

The V gene is TRBV7-9, the J gene TRBJ1-2; D may be TRBD1 (6 bases). The germline gives CDR1 SEHNR, CDR2 FQNEAQ (reference sequence). CDR3 size: 14 residues. V was clipped by 5 bases and J by 3 bases, with 13 bases between them. The CDR3 nucleotides read TGTGCCAGCAGCCCGTTGGACAGAGACTATGGCTACACCTTC. This gives the protein CASSPLDRDYGYTF.

The rearrangement joins TRBV19 to TRBJ2-1; 9 positions agree with TRBD2. The CDR3 has 15 residues. Trimming cost V 5 bases and J 3 bases; bases outside gene matches: 5. CDR1 and CDR2 from the germline V gene are LNHDA and SQIVND (reference sequence). The CDR3: CASSWTSEGYNEQFF. The CDR3 coding sequence is TGTGCCAGTAGTTGGACTAGCGAAGGCTACAATGAGCAGTTCTTC.

This clone was picked up a small number of times. The chain combines TRBV4-3 with TRBJ1-1, with 9 nucleotides matching TRBD1. Unmatched junction bases numbered 6, after V lost 1 base and J lost 0 bases. Germline V gene sequence: CDR1 LGHNA, CDR2 YSLEER. The CDR3 extends over 17 amino acids. CDR3 residues: CASSQVKQGAMNTEAFF. For the CDR3, the DNA is TGCGCCAGCAGCCAAGTAAAACAGGGGGCGATGAACACTGAAGCTTTCTTT.

The chain couples TRBV13 to TRBJ1-2, with D hard to call. The CDR3 has 14 residues. Germline V gives CDR1 PRHDT, CDR2 FYEKMQ (reference sequence). The V gene lost 5 bases and the J gene lost 0 bases, with 10 bases spanning the gap. Here the CDR3 reads CASSPGRANYGYTF. For the CDR3, the DNA is TGTGCCAGCAGCCCTGGGCGCGCTAACTATGGCTACACCTTC.

The chain is built from TRBV5-4 and TRBJ2-1; the match to TRBD1 covers 7 bases. This CDR3 contains 15 residues. CDR1 and CDR2 from the germline V gene are SGHNT and YYREEE (reference sequence). J gave up 0 bases and V 4 bases, and 4 bases lay outside the gene matches. CDR3 DNA sequence: TGTGCCAGCAGCGCCACAGGGGTCTCCTACAATGAGCAGTTCTTC. Its translation: CASSATGVSYNEQFF.

The genes are TRBV28 and TRBJ2-7; the match to TRBD2 covers 8 bases. This CDR3 has 17 amino acids. Germline CDR1 reads MDHEN; CDR2 reads SYDVKM. V gave up 8 bases and J gave up 0 bases; unmatched junction bases: 15. CDR3 coding DNA: TGTGCCAGCGCGTATAGCGGGGCACCTTCCTTCTCCTACGAGCAGTACTTC. Its protein product is CASAYSGAPSFSYEQYF.

The chain links TRBV2 to TRBJ2-1; D is possibly TRBD2 (5 bases). The CDR3 consists of 15 residues. Deletions cut 4 bases from V and 3 bases from J, with 13 bases between. Per the germline V gene, CDR1 is SNHLY and CDR2 is FYNNEI. This CDR3 is CASSGVERIYNEQFF. DNA of the CDR3: TGTGCCAGCAGTGGCGTTGAGCGGATCTACAATGAGCAGTTCTTC.

The rearrangement links TRBV7-2 to TRBJ1-5; 8 bases line up with TRBD1. Looked up from germline, CDR1 is SGHTA and CDR2 is FQGNSA. The CDR3 contains 13 residues. Trimming took 4 bases from V and 7 from J; bases not matched to a gene: 3. Here the CDR3 reads CASSYRGEQPQHF. In nucleotides, the CDR3 is TGTGCCAGCAGCTACAGGGGGGAACAGCCCCAGCATTTT.

V is TRBV9 and J is TRBJ1-2; 9 bases align to TRBD1. The CDR3 is 18 amino acids. Germline V gives CDR1 SGDLS, CDR2 YYNGEE. The J segment lost 3 bases and the V segment lost 4 bases, leaving 16 bases of the junction unmatched. The CDR3 coding sequence is TGTGCCAGCAGCCCCCGCCCCTGGGGGACAGGGACCCACTATGGCTACACCTTC. Its protein is CASSPRPWGTGTHYGYTF.

This chain links TRBV2 with TRBJ2-1; 7 bases line up with TRBD1. The CDR3 loop spans 14 amino acids. V shed 6 bases, J shed 3 bases, and the junction held 5 bases outside the gene matches. Germline-derived CDR1 and CDR2 are SNHLY and FYNNEI. The CDR3 here is CASSLDRLYNEQFF. The CDR3 bases are TGTGCCAGCAGCCTGGACAGGCTCTACAATGAGCAGTTCTTC.

The V call is TRBV9, the J call TRBJ2-7, with D perhaps TRBD1 (5 bases). Germline lookup yields CDR1 SGDLS and CDR2 YYNGEE. V was trimmed by 3 bases and J by 0 bases, leaving 10 bases between them. This CDR3 region has 14 residues. DNA for the CDR3: TGTGCCAGCAGCGCGGACACCGGCTCCTACGAGCAGTACTTC. Protein: CASSADTGSYEQYF.

This rearrangement joins TRBV5-5 to TRBJ1-2; D gene ambiguous. The CDR3 has 15 residues. CDR1 and CDR2 (germline): SGHKS, YYEKEE (reference sequence). The V gene lost 0 bases and the J gene lost 4 bases, with 13 bases spanning the gap. The CDR3 DNA sequence: TGTGCCAGCAGCTTGGACGGGCGGGGATTCTATGGCTACACCTTC. It encodes CASSLDGRGFYGYTF.

This chain uses TRBV5-1 with TRBJ1-4, with D uncertain. This CDR3 spans 16 amino acids. The ends were cut back, 4 bases at V and 4 bases at J, with 17 bases in the middle. CDR1 SGHRS and CDR2 YFSETQ come from the germline V gene. The CDR3 protein is CASSHEAGAGNEKLFF. In nucleotides, the CDR3 is TGCGCCAGCAGCCACGAGGCGGGAGCCGGTAATGAAAAACTGTTTTTT.

A few counts support this clone. V is TRBV28 and J is TRBJ1-2; the D gene is possibly TRBD1 (6 bases). Trimming pared 1 base from V and 7 bases from J, leaving 22 bases between. The length of the CDR3 is 17 residues. Germline values: CDR1 MDHEN, CDR2 SYDVKM. CDR3 DNA sequence: TGTGCCAGCAGTTTATACGCGGGGGGGCCCCCGAACCCTGGCTACACCTTC. Residues: CASSLYAGGPPNPGYTF.

V gene TRBV28 combines with J gene TRBJ2-4, with 8 nucleotides matching TRBD1. V gave up 11 bases and J gave up 3 bases; unmatched junction bases: 3. The germline V gene has CDR1 MDHEN and CDR2 SYDVKM. The CDR3 runs to 12 residues. The CDR3 loop is CASQGDKNIQYF. CDR3 DNA: TGTGCCTCACAGGGGGACAAAAACATTCAGTACTTC.